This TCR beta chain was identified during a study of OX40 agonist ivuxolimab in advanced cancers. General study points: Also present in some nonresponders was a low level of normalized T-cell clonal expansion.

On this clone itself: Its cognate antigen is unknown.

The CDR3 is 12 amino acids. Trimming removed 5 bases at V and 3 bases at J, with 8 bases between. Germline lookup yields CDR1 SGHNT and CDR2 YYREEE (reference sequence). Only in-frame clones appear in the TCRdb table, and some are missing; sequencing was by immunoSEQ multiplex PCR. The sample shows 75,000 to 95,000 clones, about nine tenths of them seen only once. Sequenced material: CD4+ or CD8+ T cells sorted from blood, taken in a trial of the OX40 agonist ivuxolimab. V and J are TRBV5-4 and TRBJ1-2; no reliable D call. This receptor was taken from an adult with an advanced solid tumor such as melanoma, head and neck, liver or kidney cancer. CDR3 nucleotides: TGTGCCAGCAGGGCCGACGACTATGGCTACACCTTC. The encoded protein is CASRADDYGYTF.